One and the same sample provided the 13 T cell receptor beta chains below, sequenced in a study of follicular helper T cells after annual influenza vaccination. As for time point: 2014-2015 season, pre-vaccination. Sequencing was performed with immunoSEQ multiplex PCR; in TCRdb, only in-frame clones are kept and a portion is missing. The table has thousands of clones, 70% to 80% seen once. Sequences were derived from CXCR5+ CD38- circulating T follicular helper cells from blood, sampled on the day of influenza vaccination. Stated subset: circulating Tfh, non-naive CD4+CXCR5+PD-1+ (ICOS+CD38+ or ICOS-CD38-). These receptors all come from an adult who received the influenza vaccine.

The V call is TRBV7-2, the J call TRBJ2-5; D gene unclear. The CDR3 is 13 residues long. The V gene lost 4 bases and the J gene lost 1 base, with 7 bases spanning the gap. Germline V gene data show CDR1 as SGHTA and CDR2 as FQGNSA. The CDR3 protein is CASSSGPQETQYF. Here the CDR3 DNA reads TGTGCCAGCAGCTCTGGTCCCCAAGAGACCCAGTACTTC. Supplemented by reference TRBV7-2 and TRBJ2-5, the full variable domain reads GAGVSQSPSNKVTEKGKDVELRCDPISGHTALYWYRQSLGQGLEFLIYFQGNSAPDKSGLPSDRFSAERTGGSVSTLTIQRTQQEDSAVYLCASSSGPQETQYFGPGTRLLVL.

The chain links TRBV19 to TRBJ2-3; 8 bases fit TRBD2. This CDR3 comprises 14 residues. The germline gives CDR1 LNHDA, CDR2 SQIVND (reference sequence). Trimming removed 6 bases from V and 1 base from J; junction bases left unmatched: 3. CDR3 nucleotide sequence: TGTGCCAGTAGGACGACTAGCGGCACAGATACGCAGTATTTT. Translating gives CASRTTSGTDTQYF.

The genes are TRBV20-1 and TRBJ2-3, with D unclear. Trimming removed 1 base at V and 5 bases at J, with 4 bases between. Germline lookup yields CDR1 DFQATT and CDR2 SNEGSKA (reference sequence). The CDR3 consists of 11 residues. CDR3 coding DNA: TGCAGTGCTAGAGGTGTAGATACGCAGTATTTT. This translates into CSARGVDTQYF.

This clone was observed a handful of times. In nucleotides, the CDR3 is TGTGCCAGCAGTCCGAACACCGGGGAGCTGTTTTTT. Amino acid sequence: CASSPNTGELFF. This chain links TRBV2 with TRBJ2-2; no definite D call. The germline gives CDR1 SNHLY, CDR2 FYNNEI. V was clipped by 5 bases and J by 0 bases, with 1 base between them. The CDR3 totals 12 residues. The complete variable domain, with remaining parts taken from reference TRBV2 and TRBJ2-2, reads EPEVTQTPSHQVTQMGQEVILRCVPISNHLYFYWYRQILGQKVEFLVSFYNNEISEKSEIFDDQFSVERPDGSNFTLKIRSTKLEDSAMYFCASSPNTGELFFGEGSRLTVL.

This clone was seen just once. This chain joins TRBV7-9 and TRBJ2-1, with D perhaps TRBD2 (6 bases). CDR1 and CDR2 from the germline V gene are SEHNR and FQNEAQ (reference sequence). V lost 5 bases to trimming and J lost 1 base, with 15 bases between them. The CDR3 is 16 residues long. CDR3 DNA sequence: TGTGCCAGCAGCCGCACGCCTAGCGAGTCCTACAATGAGCAGTTCTTC. Translating it yields CASSRTPSESYNEQFF. The full variable domain, with the rest looked up from reference TRBV7-9 and TRBJ2-1, is DTGVSQNPRHKITKRGQNVTFRCDPISEHNRLYWYRQTLGQGPEFLTYFQNEAQLEKSRLLSDRFSAERPKGSFSTLEIQRTEQGDSAMYLCASSRTPSESYNEQFFGPGTRLTVL.

V and J are TRBV7-2 and TRBJ1-2; D possibly corresponds to TRBD1 (6 bases). This CDR3 spans 14 amino acids. The V gene's germline CDR1 is SGHTA and CDR2 FQGNSA. V lost 2 bases and J lost 6, with 13 bases in between. The DNA for the CDR3 is TGTGCCAGCAGCTTAAACAGGGACGTAAATGGCTACACCTTC. Amino acid sequence: CASSLNRDVNGYTF.

This sequence joins TRBV2 and TRBJ2-7, with 7 bases lining up with TRBD1. This CDR3 comprises 13 residues. Germline V gene data show CDR1 as SNHLY and CDR2 as FYNNEI. V lost 4 bases, J lost 2 bases, and 2 bases stayed unmatched. This chain's CDR3 is CASSGQGAYEQYF. CDR3 nucleotides: TGTGCCAGCAGTGGTCAGGGGGCCTACGAGCAGTACTTC.

J is TRBJ1-2 and V is TRBV5-1; 9 positions agree with TRBD1. This CDR3 is 17 amino acids long. V was pared by 0 bases and J by 4 bases, with 10 bases of the junction left unmatched. Germline-derived CDR1 and CDR2 are SGHRS and YFSETQ. The CDR3, as DNA: TGCGCCAGCAGCTTGGAGGGACAGGGTTTTTCTTTCTATGGCTACACCTTC. Protein sequence: CASSLEGQGFSFYGYTF.

The chain employs TRBV27 and TRBJ2-7, with D maybe TRBD2 (6 bases). Germline assignment: CDR1 MNHEY and CDR2 SMNVEV (reference sequence). This CDR3 region has 12 residues. Trimming shortened V by 10 bases and J by 5 bases, and 15 bases separated the two germline ends. The CDR3 coding sequence is TGTGCCACCATGAGGGGAGGCGACGAGCAGTACTTC. Translation gives CATMRGGDEQYF.

This clone has just one count. The V gene is TRBV29-1, the J gene TRBJ2-2; 9 bases are shared with TRBD1. Germline lookup yields CDR1 SQVTM and CDR2 ANQGSEA. This CDR3 has 16 amino acids. V gave up 6 bases and J gave up 5 bases; unmatched junction bases: 13. The chain's CDR3 is CSVPVVGTGKTGELFF. DNA for the CDR3: TGCAGCGTCCCAGTGGTGGGGACAGGGAAAACCGGGGAGCTGTTTTTT.

The chain is built from TRBV6-5 and TRBJ2-5; D not resolved. This CDR3 contains 11 residues. V was trimmed by 5 bases and J by 2 bases, leaving 3 bases between them. Per the germline V gene, CDR1 is MNHEY and CDR2 is SVGAGI. The CDR3 here is CASSGQETQYF. In DNA form, the CDR3 reads TGTGCCAGCAGTGGGCAAGAGACCCAGTACTTC.

This clone was counted a few times. This chain joins TRBV7-9 and TRBJ2-7; TRBD2 aligns across 13 bases. Germline V lookup: CDR1 SEHNR, CDR2 FQNEAQ (reference sequence). J was trimmed by 4 bases and V by 5 bases; bases with no gene match: 8. CDR3 length: 16 amino acids. The CDR3 coding sequence is TGTGCCAGCAGCCCAAGGACTAGCGGGGGTTCGTACGAGCAGTACTTC. It encodes CASSPRTSGGSYEQYF.

About this clone itself: The germline gene is not matched at one end of the junction; a read error may be the cause. This sequence joins TRBV11-3 and TRBJ2-5; 7 positions match TRBD1. CDR1 is SGHNT, CDR2 YENEEA, per germline. CDR3 length: 13 amino acids. CDR3 nucleotides: TGTGCCAGCAGCCTAGACAGGGAACAGACCCAGTACTTC. The encoded protein is CASSLDREQTQYF.